The 24 T cell receptor beta chains reported below all come from one sample, sequenced in a study of response to subunit inactivated influenza vaccine. TCRdb reanalysed the RT-PCR reads using MiXCR and keeps one entry per CDR3 protein. The sample holds 550,000 to 800,000 distinct CDR3 sequences; approximately 14% are singletons and the top ten take more than 9%. Sequencing was performed on PBMCs from blood, taken 11 to 12 days after vaccination. The receptor source for this set is a man aged 45-60 years who received an inactivated influenza vaccine.

The V call is TRBV7-9, the J call TRBJ2-1; D might be TRBD1 or TRBD2, each matching 5 bases. Trimming took off 5 bases at V and 2 bases at J, with 13 bases between the two ends. CDR1 SEHNR and CDR2 FQNEAQ come from the germline V gene (reference sequence). The CDR3 sequence is 15 residues long. CDR3 DNA: TGTGCCAGCAGCGCCTGGGACGGAGCCTACAATGAGCAGTTCTTC. It yields the protein CASSAWDGAYNEQFF.

This clonotype was seen repeatedly, ten times or more. The chain has TRBV7-2 and TRBJ2-1; no definite D call. V was shortened by 5 bases and J by 5 bases, with 10 bases between the two germline ends. The CDR3 runs to 13 residues. Germline lookup yields CDR1 SGHTA and CDR2 FQGNSA. CDR3 coding DNA: TGTGCCAGCAGCCCCGGTACCAACAATGAGCAGTTCTTC. Protein sequence: CASSPGTNNEQFF. Using reference TRBV7-2 and TRBJ2-1 for the parts outside the CDR3, the full variable domain is GAGVSQSPSNKVTEKGKDVELRCDPISGHTALYWYRQSLGQGLEFLIYFQGNSAPDKSGLPSDRFSAERTGGSVSTLTIQRTQQEDSAVYLCASSPGTNNEQFFGPGTRLTVL.

The rearrangement uses TRBV20-1 and TRBJ2-1; 9 positions match TRBD1. Germline assignment: CDR1 DFQATT and CDR2 SNEGSKA (reference sequence). The CDR3 extends over 15 amino acids. After removal of 3 bases from V and 2 bases from J, the junction contained 5 bases not matched to a gene. The CDR3, as DNA: TGCAGTGCTAGGGGGCGGGACAGGGCCTACAATGAGCAGTTCTTC. Amino acid sequence: CSARGRDRAYNEQFF.

This chain links TRBV12-3 or TRBV12-4 with TRBJ2-7; D remains unclear. The CDR3 contains 13 residues. Between the trimmed V and J ends, which lost 3 bases and 0 bases, there was a span of 6 bases. The CDR3 nucleotides read TGTGCCAGCAGTTTTGTTAGCTCCTACGAGCAGTACTTC. Its protein product is CASSFVSSYEQYF.

The sample holds a few counts of this clonotype. The rearrangement joins TRBV5-1 to TRBJ2-1, with 7 positions matching TRBD2. This CDR3 region has 20 residues. V shed 0 bases, J shed 8 bases, and the junction held 23 bases outside the gene matches. Germline V lookup: CDR1 SGHRS, CDR2 YFSETQ. The CDR3 loop reads CASSLGGFANGGGTLYEQFF. In DNA form, the CDR3 reads TGCGCCAGCAGCTTGGGCGGCTTTGCGAATGGCGGGGGAACTCTCTATGAGCAGTTCTTC.

This chain joins TRBV11-2 and TRBJ2-2, with D perhaps TRBD1 (5 bases). CDR1 and CDR2 from the germline V gene are SGHAT and FQNNGV. The CDR3 has 15 amino acids. Trimming cost V 1 base and J 3 bases, with 9 bases left between them. The CDR3 loop is CASSLVGLYTGELFF. In DNA, the CDR3 is TGTGCCAGCAGCTTAGTGGGGCTTTACACCGGGGAGCTGTTTTTT.

J is TRBJ2-1 and V is TRBV4-3; 10 bases agree with TRBD2. J gave up 9 bases and V 1 base, and 9 bases lay outside the gene matches. This CDR3 is built from 16 residues. Germline CDR1 LGHNA, CDR2 YSLEER. DNA for the CDR3: TGCGCCAGCAGCCAAGTCAGGGCTAGCGGGAGTGCTGAGCAGTTCTTC. It specifies CASSQVRASGSAEQFF.

A few counts support this clonotype. The chain links TRBV7-2 to TRBJ2-7, with 7 bases fitting TRBD2. In germline, CDR1 is SGHTA, CDR2 FQGNSA. This CDR3 contains 16 residues. Trimming at V came to 5 bases and at J to 3 bases, leaving 13 bases not matched to a gene. CDR3 sequence (DNA): TGTGCCAGCAGCCCAATAACTAGCGCTCTCTTCTACGAGCAGTACTTC. It specifies CASSPITSALFYEQYF.

In this sample, this clonotype turned up many times. The rearrangement joins TRBV7-9 to TRBJ2-7, with 8 bases identical to TRBD1. This CDR3 is built from 16 residues. The germline gives CDR1 SEHNR, CDR2 FQNEAQ (reference sequence). V gave up 4 bases and J gave up 3 bases; unmatched junction bases: 11. Here the CDR3 reads CASSSYRTGSIYEQYF. The CDR3 DNA is TGTGCCAGCAGCTCCTACAGGACAGGGTCTATCTACGAGCAGTACTTC.

This clonotype was recorded a few times. The chain carries TRBV9 and TRBJ2-3; 12 positions match TRBD2. Germline CDR1 is SGDLS and CDR2 is YYNGEE. The CDR3 runs to 16 residues. V lost 3 bases to trimming and J lost 3 bases; unmatched junction nucleotides: 5. The CDR3 region has the DNA TGTGCCAGCAGCGAGACTAGCGGGAGTTTTACAGATACGCAGTATTTT. Amino acid sequence: CASSETSGSFTDTQYF.

In this sample, this clonotype turned up once. The rearrangement links TRBV3-1 to TRBJ1-6; D gene uncertain. Trimming pared 0 bases from V and 8 bases from J, leaving 11 bases between. The CDR3 contains 15 residues. Germline V gene lookup returns CDR1 LGHDT and CDR2 YNNKEL (reference sequence). Here the CDR3 DNA reads TGTGCCAGCAGCCAAGACGGACGCGCCGATTCACCCCTCCACTTT. It is translated as CASSQDGRADSPLHF.

This clonotype was counted a few times. V gene TRBV12-3 or TRBV12-4 combines with J gene TRBJ2-2; TRBD2 matches 10 bases. The CDR3 spans 17 residues. The V and J ends lost 6 bases and 2 bases, in that order; junction bases with no gene match: 9. CDR3 coding DNA: TGTGCCAGCAGACTCGGGAGCGGGGGGGAAAACACCGGGGAGCTGTTTTTT. It encodes CASRLGSGGENTGELFF.

The chain uses TRBV11-2 and TRBJ2-1; 10 bases fit TRBD2. J was trimmed by 8 bases and V by 5 bases; bases with no gene match: 9. The germline V gene has CDR1 SGHAT and CDR2 FQNNGV. CDR3 length equals 15 residues. CDR3 DNA sequence: TGTGCCAGCAGCCCAGGAGCGGGGGGGCCCTATGAGCAGTTCTTC. Its translation: CASSPGAGGPYEQFF. Drawing the rest from reference TRBV11-2 and TRBJ2-1, the complete variable domain is EAGVAQSPRYKIIEKRQSVAFWCNPISGHATLYWYQQILGQGPKLLIQFQNNGVVDDSQLPKDRFSAERLKGVDSTLKIQPAKLEDSAVYLCASSPGAGGPYEQFFGPGTRLTVL.

The J gene is TRBJ1-6, the V gene TRBV21-1; TRBD1 reflects the table's D call only, with no check against the DNA. TRBV21-1 is recorded as a pseudogene. The CDR3 contains 19 residues. CDR3: CASSTPKVGTSSYNSPLHF. The CDR3 DNA reads TGTGCCAGCAGCACCCCGAAAGTGGGGACGAGCTCCTATAATTCACCCCTCCACTTT.

V and J are TRBV2 and TRBJ1-3, with D hard to call. CDR1 and CDR2 from the germline V gene are SNHLY and FYNNEI. Between the trimmed V and J ends, which lost 6 bases and 7 bases, there was a span of 10 bases. The CDR3 covers 12 residues. As DNA, the CDR3 is TGTGCCAGCAGCGTAGTTCCCAACACCATATATTTT. Protein sequence: CASSVVPNTIYF.

This clonotype turned up a few times. The V and J genes are TRBV24-1 and TRBJ2-5, with a possible D match to TRBD2 (6 bases). V dropped 7 bases and J dropped 1 base, with 12 bases sitting between them. Germline V lookup: CDR1 KGHDR, CDR2 SFDVKD. This CDR3 has 14 residues. The CDR3 DNA follows: TGTGCCACCAGGGCTAGCGCCTTCCAAGAGACCCAGTACTTC. Translation gives CATRASAFQETQYF.

This chain joins TRBV4-1 and TRBJ2-5; TRBD2 might be the D (5 bases). Per germline, CDR1 MGHRA and CDR2 YSYEKL. The CDR3 is made up of 16 amino acids. Trimming took 1 base from V and 5 from J, leaving 17 bases between them. Here the CDR3 reads CASSQAWTVGRETQYF. The CDR3 bases are TGCGCCAGCAGCCAAGCCTGGACTGTAGGAAGGGAGACCCAGTACTTC.

This clonotype was counted ten times or more. The chain joins TRBV11-2 to TRBJ1-1; 10 nucleotides match TRBD1. Losses at the gene ends were 5 bases for V and 9 bases for J; bases not matched to a gene: 6. From germline, CDR1 is SGHAT and CDR2 FQNNGV. The length of the CDR3 is 13 residues. The DNA for the CDR3 is TGTGCCAGCAGCCTTCCGGGACAGGGGCAAGCTTTCTTT. It specifies CASSLPGQGQAFF.

This clonotype was found a few times. The chain joins TRBV11-2 to TRBJ2-1; TRBD2 aligns across 9 bases. After removal of 0 bases from V and 7 bases from J, the junction contained 10 bases not matched to a gene. This CDR3 region has 17 residues. CDR1 and CDR2 (germline): SGHAT, FQNNGV. The CDR3, as DNA: TGTGCCAGCAGCTTAGATGGTTCTAGCGGGAATGGGAATGAGCAGTTCTTC. Protein product: CASSLDGSSGNGNEQFF.

V is TRBV30 and J is TRBJ1-3; TRBD1 matches at 7 bases. CDR3 length: 14 amino acids. Germline V gives CDR1 GTSNPN, CDR2 SVGIG (reference sequence). V lost 6 bases to trimming and J lost 11 bases; unmatched junction nucleotides: 16. Here the CDR3 DNA reads TGTGCCTGCCCCAGACAGGGCCTAGTCTCTGCCATATATTTT. It yields the protein CACPRQGLVSAIYF.

A few counts support this clonotype. J is TRBJ2-3 and V is TRBV28; possible D gene TRBD2, 6 bases. CDR3 length equals 18 residues. The V gene lost 2 bases and the J gene lost 5 bases, with 23 bases spanning the gap. Germline V lookup: CDR1 MDHEN, CDR2 SYDVKM. The CDR3 nucleotides are TGTGCCAGCAGTTTAGGAGGGTTTTGGCCCAGCACCGGAGATACGCAGTATTTT. Translation: CASSLGGFWPSTGDTQYF.

This rearrangement joins TRBV10-3 to TRBJ2-2; TRBD2 is a possible D gene (5 bases). Germline lookup yields CDR1 ENHRY and CDR2 SYGVKD. CDR3 length: 14 residues. V lost 10 bases to trimming and J lost 1 base, with 13 bases between them. CDR3 DNA sequence: TGTGCCAACCGGCGGGCAGAGAACACCGGGGAGCTGTTTTTT. This sequence encodes CANRRAENTGELFF.

This clonotype has a handful of counts. The V call is TRBV7-2, the J call TRBJ2-2; D gene ambiguous. Germline CDR1 reads SGHTA; CDR2 reads FQGNSA. The CDR3 extends over 12 amino acids. Between the trimmed V and J ends, which lost 4 bases and 7 bases, there was a span of 7 bases. The CDR3 bases are TGTGCCAGCAGCTACCGTGGCGGGGAGCTGTTTTTT. Translating it yields CASSYRGGELFF. Supplemented by reference TRBV7-2 and TRBJ2-2, the full variable domain reads GAGVSQSPSNKVTEKGKDVELRCDPISGHTALYWYRQSLGQGLEFLIYFQGNSAPDKSGLPSDRFSAERTGGSVSTLTIQRTQQEDSAVYLCASSYRGGELFFGEGSRLTVL.

The chain couples TRBV5-6 to TRBJ2-1, with a weak D call TRBD2 (5 bases). Trimming cost V 1 base and J 6 bases, with 17 bases left between them. Germline lookup yields CDR1 SGHDT and CDR2 YYEEEE. The CDR3 is made up of 16 amino acids. This chain's CDR3 is CASSLWLGAVGNEQFF. The CDR3, as DNA: TGTGCCAGCAGCTTGTGGTTGGGAGCCGTCGGCAATGAGCAGTTCTTC.